This T cell receptor beta chain was documented in a study of CD8+ T cells in alopecia areata (dated by TCRdb to 2016 to 2019). Notes on the research overall: Treated patients were enrolled in an open-label pilot trial of oral tofacitinib at 5 to 10 mg twice daily for moderate-to-severe alopecia areata. Patients stayed on tofacitinib for 6 to 18 months and then had 6 months of follow-up off drug so that delayed response and recurrence could be assessed. In both human patients and the C3H/HeJ mouse model, the study applied high-throughput TCRbeta sequencing to look at T cell clonal expansion in alopecia areata. In humans, TCRbeta sequencing was performed on scalp tissue and on sorted CD4+ and CD8+ peripheral blood T cells from healthy controls and from patients with patchy or totalis/universalis alopecia areata. Biopsies were taken from tofacitinib-treated patients at baseline and again at 4 and 24 weeks into treatment, and several of those patients also had a later scalp biopsy. Clonality in the scalp was compared among normal scalp (n=4), patchy alopecia areata scalp (n=8), and alopecia totalis/universalis scalp (n=8). RNA came from the PAXgene miRNA kit for fixed scalp, the miRNeasy kit for PBMCs, and the RNeasy kit for mouse skin. TCRbeta CDR3 regions were amplified by immunoSEQ multiplex PCR using 35 Vbeta forward and 13 Jbeta reverse primers.

This clone has a handful of counts. The specificity of this receptor is unknown. One base away there is no much larger clone; base qualities are not given. This specimen's time point label, per the study, means: baseline before oral tofacitinib. Lesional scalp punch biopsies and peripheral blood were obtained from alopecia areata patients. After PBMCs were isolated by density centrifugation and stained for CD3, CD4 and CD8, a FACSAria was used to sort CD4+ and CD8+ T cells. The library came from the immunoSEQ multiplex PCR assay. To provide template for TCR sequencing, every sample had RNA extracted and reverse transcribed into cDNA. SuperScript III was used to make first-strand cDNA, primed with a 2:1 mix of oligo-dT and random hexamers. Amplification bias was assessed with a synthetic immune receptor repertoire, and residual bias was removed computationally. Concerning the study's data processing: Raw reads were preprocessed to remove errors, and CDR3 was defined by IMGT conventions from the conserved cysteine to phenylalanine. Clonality was computed by normalizing Shannon entropy by log2 of the number of productive unique TCRs and subtracting the result from 1. CD4 or CD8 identity of scalp clones was inferred by cross-referencing scalp TCRbeta sequences with sorted blood CD4 and CD8 repertoires. The immuneACCESS repertoire file appears here via TCRdb, limited to in-frame rearrangements. These files lack a portion of the clones; in checked studies, under half of the deficit traces to unresolved V genes, and the cause of the others is not known. The V and J calls and clone size are taken from that table; D and trimming were inferred from the DNA. This sample lists 160,000 or so clones; around half were detected once. The top ten hold less than 20% of the sample.

Cut back by 5 bases and 4 bases, the V and J ends lie 6 bases apart. Reading the germline V gene gives CDR1 SGHVS and CDR2 FQNEAQ. The CDR3 runs 12 amino acids, cysteine and phenylalanine included. Only the CDR3 portion is preserved as DNA: 36 bases, with reading frame beginning at the first base. Results the study describes overall, beyond this receptor: TCR sequences shared between patients were less clear than in mice, possibly partly because of HLA diversity in the patient population. Unlike mouse skin, which is dominated by gammadelta T cells, normal human skin has resident alphabeta T cells that are also sequenced, and this complicates analysis of the scalp TCR repertoire. Lesional scalp, especially in alopecia totalis/universalis, showed higher clonality and more expanded CD8+ clones than normal scalp, suggesting antigenic drive.

The TCR originated in a human donor with alopecia areata. Recombination linked TRBV7-8 to TRBJ1-5; no D gene is confidently identified. The sample was CD8+ T cells sorted from blood, taken at week 0. The CDR3 reads CASSEYNQPQHF. The DNA is TGTGCCAGCAGCGAATATAATCAGCCCCAGCATTTT.